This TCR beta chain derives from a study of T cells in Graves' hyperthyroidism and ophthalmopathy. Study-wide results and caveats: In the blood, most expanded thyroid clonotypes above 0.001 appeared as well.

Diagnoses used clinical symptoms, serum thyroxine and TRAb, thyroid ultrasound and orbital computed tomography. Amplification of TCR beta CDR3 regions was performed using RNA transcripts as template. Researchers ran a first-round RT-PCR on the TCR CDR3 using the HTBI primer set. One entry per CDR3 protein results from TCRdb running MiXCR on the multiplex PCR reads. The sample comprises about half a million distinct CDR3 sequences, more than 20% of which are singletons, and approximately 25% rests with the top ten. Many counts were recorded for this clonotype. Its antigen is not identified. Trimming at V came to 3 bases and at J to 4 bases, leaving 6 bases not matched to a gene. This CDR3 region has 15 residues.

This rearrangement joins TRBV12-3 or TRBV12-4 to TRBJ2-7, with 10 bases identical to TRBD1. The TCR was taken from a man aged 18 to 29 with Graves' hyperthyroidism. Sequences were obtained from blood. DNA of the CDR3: TGTGCCAGCAGTTTCCCGGGACAGGGGAGGTACGAGCAGTACTTC. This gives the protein CASSFPGQGRYEQYF.